This TCR beta chain was captured by sequencing in a study of T-cell memory formation after mild COVID-19. A few counts support this clonotype. The antigen is undetermined. Germline loops: CDR1 SGHTA, CDR2 FQGTGA. This CDR3 comprises 16 residues. V lost 6 bases, J lost 4 bases, and 6 bases stayed unmatched. General study findings and limits: Mainly in CM and EM were contracting CD4+ clones; CD8+ were in EMRA.

MiXCR, applied by TCRdb to the 5' RACE reads, yields one record per CDR3 protein. The sample has over 350,000 distinct CDR3 sequences, more than 15% seen once. This chain uses TRBV7-3 with TRBJ2-1; 13 nucleotides align to TRBD2. The TCR sequence derives from a man between 18 and 29 years old who had mild COVID-19 (a few samples of this study predate the infection). Cell type and time point are not known. The sample consisted of PBMCs or a T cell subset sorted from them (not recorded which). The CDR3 nucleotides are TGTGCCAGCAGTTCAGGGGGACTAGCGGGGTACAATGAGCAGTTCTTC. It specifies CASSSGGLAGYNEQFF.